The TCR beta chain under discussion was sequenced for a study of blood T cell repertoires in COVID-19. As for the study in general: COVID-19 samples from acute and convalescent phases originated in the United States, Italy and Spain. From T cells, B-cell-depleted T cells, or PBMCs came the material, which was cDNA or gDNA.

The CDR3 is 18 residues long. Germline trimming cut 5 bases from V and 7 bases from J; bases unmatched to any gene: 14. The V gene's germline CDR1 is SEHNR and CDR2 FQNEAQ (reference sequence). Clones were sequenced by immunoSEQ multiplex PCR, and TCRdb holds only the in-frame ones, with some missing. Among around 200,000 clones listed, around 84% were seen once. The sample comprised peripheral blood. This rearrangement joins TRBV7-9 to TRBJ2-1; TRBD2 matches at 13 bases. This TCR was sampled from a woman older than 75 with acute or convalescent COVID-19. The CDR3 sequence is CASSPSGLAGANGNEQFF. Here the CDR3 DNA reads TGTGCCAGCAGCCCAAGCGGACTAGCGGGAGCGAATGGGAATGAGCAGTTCTTC.